This paragraph reports one T cell receptor beta chain. For each CDR3 protein, TCRdb gives one entry from its re-call of the 5' RACE reads, without DNA. The ten top clones account for 2.5% to 3%, within a sample of a few hundred thousand distinct CDR3 sequences. The germline V gene encodes CDR1 SGHRS and CDR2 YFSETQ. CDR3 length: 15 residues. These data come from a study of monozygotic twins with inflammatory bowel disease. This receptor was obtained from a human donor with ulcerative colitis or Crohn's disease, or a healthy co-twin of an affected twin (not recorded which). This chain uses TRBV5-1 with TRBJ2-1; TCRdb outputs TRBD1, but without DNA this stays unchecked. The sample consisted of blood. CDR3 sequence: CASSLVGGGRNEQFF.